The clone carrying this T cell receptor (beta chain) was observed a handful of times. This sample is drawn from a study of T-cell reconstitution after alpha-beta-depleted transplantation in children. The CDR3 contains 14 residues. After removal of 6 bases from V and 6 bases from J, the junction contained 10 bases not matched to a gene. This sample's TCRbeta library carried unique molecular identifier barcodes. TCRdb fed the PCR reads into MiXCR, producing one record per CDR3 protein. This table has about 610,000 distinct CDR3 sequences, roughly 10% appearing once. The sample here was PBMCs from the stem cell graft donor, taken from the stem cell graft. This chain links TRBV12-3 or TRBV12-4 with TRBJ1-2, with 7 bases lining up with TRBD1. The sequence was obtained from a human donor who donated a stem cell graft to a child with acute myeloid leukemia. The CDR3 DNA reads TGTGCCAGCAGAATCTTCGTAGGGGGCGATGGCTACACCTTC. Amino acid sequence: CASRIFVGGDGYTF.